These 6 T cell receptor beta chains share one sample of origin, sequenced in a study of human T cells and chemical hapten exposure. MiXCR was run by TCRdb on the RACE reads, yielding one entry per CDR3 protein. The sample holds under 110,000 distinct CDR3 sequences; approximately 12% are singletons and the top ten take roughly 1.6%. The time point here: pre-sensitization, week 0. The treatment is: therapeutic diphenylcyclopropenone sensitization with weekly scalp DPC. Sequencing used whole blood, obtained in connection with sensitization to the hapten diphenylcyclopropenone (DPC). These receptors all stem from a woman between 45 and 65 years old with alopecia areata. Some clones in this sample may be carry-over from other donors' samples.

V usage is TRBV7-2 and J usage is TRBJ2-3, with a weak D call TRBD1 (6 bases). The CDR3 loop spans 14 amino acids. The V end lost 7 bases, the J end lost 1 base, and 12 bases lay between the germline ends. Germline V gives CDR1 SGHTA, CDR2 FQGNSA. The DNA for the CDR3 is TGTGCCAGCAAACAGGGATCTGGCACAGATACGCAGTATTTT. Amino acid sequence: CASKQGSGTDTQYF.

In its sample, this clonotype was seen many times. The chain employs TRBV6-5 and TRBJ1-5; 7 bases are shared with TRBD1. Germline V CDR1 and CDR2: MNHEY, SVGAGI. CDR3 length: 13 amino acids. Trimming cost V 2 bases and J 9 bases; bases outside gene matches: 4. The CDR3 protein is CASSYQRQGPQHF. DNA of the CDR3: TGTGCCAGCAGTTACCAGAGACAGGGGCCCCAGCATTTT.

In its sample, this clonotype was seen a few times. The rearrangement uses TRBV6-1 and TRBJ1-1; D is perhaps TRBD1 (6 bases). CDR3 length: 16 residues. V lost 2 bases to trimming and J lost 4 bases, with 17 bases between them. Germline assignment: CDR1 MNHNS and CDR2 SASEGT. In DNA form, the CDR3 reads TGTGCCAGCAGTGAACTACAGGGTGGAGGAAGCACTGAAGCTTTCTTT. Translation gives CASSELQGGGSTEAFF.

The CDR3 DNA sequence: TGTGCCAGCAGTGAAGGTTCCCGCAGTAGGGAAGAGACCCAGTACTTC. It translates to CASSEGSRSREETQYF. The rearrangement joins TRBV25-1 to TRBJ2-5; unclear D gene. This CDR3 region has 16 residues. V was trimmed by 2 bases and J by 3 bases, leaving 16 bases between them. Germline V gene sequence: CDR1 MGHDK, CDR2 SYGVNS.

This clonotype was counted only a few times. J is TRBJ2-7 and V is TRBV10-3; TRBD2 matches at 8 bases. CDR3 length equals 15 residues. With V trimmed by 4 bases and J by 4 bases, 9 bases remained unmatched. The V gene's germline CDR1 is ENHRY and CDR2 SYGVKD. The CDR3 bases are TGTGCCATCAGTGGGAGGCGGGAGGCACCTTACGAGCAGTACTTC. Amino acids: CAISGRREAPYEQYF.

This clonotype was detected only a few times. The V gene is TRBV7-9, the J gene TRBJ2-5; 9 bases match TRBD1. Unmatched junction bases numbered 7, after V lost 5 bases and J lost 3 bases. Germline V gene lookup returns CDR1 SEHNR and CDR2 FQNEAQ (reference sequence). This CDR3 region has 15 residues. CDR3 DNA: TGTGCCAGCAGCGAAACCGGGACAGGGAAAGAGACCCAGTACTTC. Residues: CASSETGTGKETQYF.